This T cell receptor (beta chain) was observed in a study of cytomegalovirus exposure and HLA in healthy donors (TCRdb year 2017). Turning to the overall study: According to an earlier analysis of 587 of the donors, some 170 million T cells yielded roughly 110 million unique TCR beta sequences and about 280 Gb of sequence data. The T cell repertoires of 550 to 850 subjects were profiled by immunosequencing and related to cytomegalovirus serostatus. A separate validation cohort of over a hundred different subjects was used in addition to the roughly 670-subject first cohort. Among the roughly 390 genotyped donors, around 81% belonged to the genetic ancestry cluster associated with self-reported Caucasian donors. HLA typing covered class I and class II loci at four-digit resolution. Four to six DR-DQ haplotypes were handled as single units for association and clustering, since linkage in the cohort was strong. In an earlier analysis of around 540 of the donors, high-throughput TCR beta sequencing was used to judge whether each TCR beta V gene segment behaved as functional or pseudogenic. Across some 400 genotyped donors of the cohort, an average of approximately 220,000 unique TCR beta nucleotide sequences per donor were sequenced, and approximately 19% of those sequences were non-productive. About 300 gigabases of sequencing data and approximately 80 million unique TCR sequences were included in an early release covering several hundred HLA-typed donors. Rather than drawing on any new phenotypic data, the later analysis identified candidate immune exposures from TCR beta sequences and the way those sequences occurred across donors. Typing coverage differed by locus: A, B, C, DRB1 and DQB1 were typed in roughly 620-640 donors, DQA1 in roughly 500, DPA1 in some 570, and DPB1 in 400 to 480. Donor age, sex, ethnicity and CMV serostatus were collected together with the repertoire data. In a later analysis, previously published TCR beta repertoires from about 670 donors were re-analyzed and high-resolution HLA genotyping was added so that TCR occurrence patterns could be studied. A later genetic analysis used genome-wide SNP genotypes for about 60% of the roughly 700 donors, treating that subset as a discovery cohort. The study combined high-throughput TCR immunosequencing, statistical association of individual TCRs with disease status, and machine learning to predict cytomegalovirus infection status. All discovery cohort repertoires had been generated using a single sequencing platform. The study aimed to test whether signatures of past pathogen exposure could be identified by cataloging public T cell receptors.

Reading from cysteine to phenylalanine, the CDR3 counts 12 amino acids. Of the read, only the CDR3 DNA is kept; its 36 bases are in frame from base 1. From the germline V gene, CDR1 is SGHDT and CDR2 is YYEEEE. V loses 2 bases, J loses 5 bases, and the germline ends lie 5 bases apart. In total, roughly 670 healthy bone marrow donors made up the cohort. All cohort members were sampled while nominally healthy, although unrecorded immune exposures were likely present. The donor tested CMV seronegative, placing the donor among the 300 to 400 seronegative members of the cohort. A peripheral blood sample was collected from each donor, and TCR beta sequencing was performed on peripheral blood mononuclear cells. The Qiagen DNeasy Blood Extraction Kit was used to extract genomic DNA from the blood cell samples. Overall study results and their limits: A group of highly shared sequence variants was considered likely to be a technical artifact of the sequencing pipeline. A later analysis reported that several top co-occurrence clusters appeared linked to parvovirus B19, influenza, CMV and Epstein-Barr virus. In both the original and validation cohorts, the classifier was reported to diagnose cytomegalovirus status with high specificity and sensitivity. A later genetic analysis associated a missense DCLRE1C variant with V-gene and J-gene trimming of TCR beta chains, and an independent cohort replicated the association. In a later analysis, HLA-associated TCR beta chains were found to be more clonally expanded and to have lower generation probabilities than equally common non-associated chains. The authors suggested that the approach could potentially be generalized to other disease states and immunological phenotypes. In an earlier analysis of about 600 of the donors, most TCR beta V segments appeared in productive rearrangements about 90% or about 30% of the time, broadly matching IMGT annotations. In a later analysis, TCR association rates were found to vary across HLA loci, with the most associated TCRs seen for DRB1 alleles and the fewest for HLA-C alleles. In this cohort, only TCR beta chains were sequenced, and detectable features were limited by the absence of alpha or paired-chain data. A further reported finding was that TCR beta sequences accurately predicted the HLA-A and HLA-B alleles for most subjects in the first cohort. Assigning TCR associations to individual alleles was difficult when HLA alleles, especially DR and DQ, strongly co-occurred. Presence/absence analyses assumed roughly uniform sequencing depth across donors, an assumption that may not hold. In a later genetic analysis, fewer N-insertions in productive TCRs were reported among donors in an Asian-associated ancestry cluster than the roughly 640-donor mean. For the cohort, immune exposure information was limited to CMV serostatus. Because some donors lacked HLA typing at each locus, the association tests relied only on the typed subset. A few of the identified cytomegalovirus-associated TCR beta chains were confirmed in vitro to be specific for cytomegalovirus antigens. Across donors, most TCR sequences were observed very rarely, whereas some public TCRs were present in many individuals. In a later analysis, most CMV-associated TCR beta chains were found to appear HLA-restricted, with HLA associations seemingly driven largely by CMV exposure. Because counts were too low, approximately 18 rarely observed V segments, including chromosome 9 orphons, were excluded from the earlier analysis of 587 of the donors. A later analysis associated 15,000 or so TCR beta sequences with specific HLA alleles at a false discovery rate of 0.05. In the study, about 150 TCR beta chains were listed as associated with cytomegalovirus. Correlated functional status among segregating V segments might be attributable to linkage disequilibrium, but an unknown experimental factor could not be ruled out. Because the 87-base-pair reads could not distinguish some IMGT-functional V segments, including TRBV6-2 and TRBV6-3, those segments were excluded.

Library preparation employed the immunoSEQ multiplex PCR assay. The multiplex PCR relied on a mix of 60 forward primers for TCR Vbeta segments and 13 reverse primers for TCR Jbeta segments. The CDR3 region of rearranged TCR beta genes was amplified from genomic DNA by a multiplex PCR assay. Amplified TCR beta libraries were sequenced as 87-base-pair reads on the Illumina HiSeq System. The study's processing was this. Across the 500 to 750 repertoires, a later analysis counted tens of millions of unique TCR beta chains, roughly 11 million of which were shared by at least two donors. A nearest-neighbor algorithm error-corrected the raw reads and collapsed the reads into unique sequences, merging closely related sequences to remove PCR and sequencing errors. To assign V, D and J gene segments, CDR3 sequences were aligned to IMGT reference sequences. For a sequence to be retained, at least a six-nucleotide match to both a V gene segment and a J gene segment was required. A rearrangement was called productive if the CDR3 had no stop codons and remained in frame with V and J, and every other rearrangement was called non-productive. Following IMGT convention, CDR3 was defined as the stretch from the second conserved V-encoded cysteine up to the conserved J-encoded phenylalanine. The earlier analysis of approximately 500 of the donors excluded sequences that lacked an unambiguous match to a single V gene segment. An earlier analysis of fewer than 750 of the donors called V segments functional above 56.7% productive rearrangements and segregating when the between-donor standard deviation exceeded 5%. To diagnose cytomegalovirus status from the catalog of TCR beta chain sequences, a statistical classification framework was built. A later analysis assigned V and J genes by comparing TCR nucleotide sequences with IMGT/GENE-DB human TR gene sequences. The TCRdist pipeline was used in a later analysis to assign CDR3 sequences and most-parsimonious VDJ recombination scenarios. A later analysis defined each TCR beta chain by its CDR3 amino acid sequence plus V-gene family, and excluded reads lacking a unique V-gene family. A later analysis removed 592 highly shared, low-generation-probability nucleotide sequences to deal with suspected cross-contamination and a sequencing artifact. In a later analysis, a clonal expansion index was calculated for each public chain from normalized within-repertoire ranks of inferred template counts. Generation probabilities in a later analysis came from a VDJ recombination model fitted to out-of-frame rearrangements, and those results were checked against IGoR. In a later analysis, hypergeometric tests were used to score TCR-TCR, TCR-HLA and TCR-CMV co-occurrence, with a repertoire-size bias correction applied to TCR pairs. In a later analysis, false discovery rates were estimated by permuting HLA or CMV assignments 20 times. In a later analysis, co-occurring TCRs were grouped using DBSCAN, and TCRdist sequence similarity was added for clustering within HLA-allele-positive subsets. Repertoires with fewer than 30,000 or more than 120,000 public chains were left out of co-occurrence clustering, as were about five repertoires with anomalous nucleotide sharing. Sourced from immuneACCESS, this table was stored by TCRdb with only in-frame sequences that have V and J called. A share of the clones is absent; for the studies checked, an unresolved V gene accounts for under half, and the remainder has no known explanation. The V and J calls and clone size were taken over from that table, and D and trimming were inferred from the DNA. The sample data list approximately 170,000 clones, and roughly 88% of these were observed just once. The leading ten clones occupy 1.2% of the sample.

Concerning this clone itself: The specificity of this receptor is unknown. No qualities accompany the bases; no much larger clone lies one base away.

In this chain, TRBV5-6 is recombined with TRBJ2-1, with the D gene too uncertain to name. The sequence derives from a boy under 10 years old in good health and CMV-seronegative. The sample taken for sequencing was PBMCs. The encoded CDR3 is CASSFANNEQFF. The nucleotide sequence reads TGTGCCAGCAGCTTCGCTAACAATGAGCAGTTCTTC.